Given below is one T cell receptor beta chain in context. Its antigen remains unidentified. Clones were read by immunoSEQ multiplex PCR, and TCRdb kept only the in-frame ones, dropping some. Of hundreds of thousands of clones in the sample, around two thirds were seen once. This sample is part of a study of shared clonotypes between healthy human individuals. The V and J ends lost 2 bases and 0 bases, in that order; junction bases with no gene match: 1. The CDR3 length is 17 residues. Germline lookup yields CDR1 MDHEN and CDR2 SYDVKM. Study outcomes and limitations: The generation probabilities recorded for non-shared clonotypes fell below those of clonotypes shared by all four donors. Depth was large, yet rarefaction showed that sorted-subset sequencing was incomplete.

This sequence joins TRBV28 and TRBJ2-6, with 10 bases fitting TRBD2. The clonotype was recovered from a woman aged 30 to 39 in good health. Sequencing input: memory CD4+ T cells sorted from blood. The subset: CD45RA-negative fraction. CDR3 region: CASSLRTSGSGANVLTF. The CDR3 DNA is TGTGCCAGCAGTTTAAGGACTAGCGGCTCTGGGGCCAACGTCCTGACTTTC.